This TCR beta chain is drawn from a study of identical twins. Notes on the study in general: Monozygotic twin pairs showed more out-of-frame TCR alpha sharing than models estimated. Conclusions came from cross-sectional statistical analysis, not from following the same donors. Sharing of beta out-of-frame sequences by twins showed a weaker excess.

This CDR3 contains 14 residues. The V gene's germline CDR1 is SGDLS and CDR2 YYNGEE. This clonotype was counted a few times. Its antigen remains unknown. The authors used template switching to add a universal primer site and gave cDNA unique molecular identifiers. MiXCR, run by TCRdb on the 5' RACE reads, gives a single entry per CDR3 protein. The data show some 1,600,000 distinct CDR3 sequences, roughly 35% seen once. The genes are TRBV9 and TRBJ2-5; D gene ambiguous. TRBJ2-7 explains the end of the DNA better; the J call may be wrong. Material: cord blood. This TCR derives from a newborn girl in good health. CDR3 DNA sequence: TGTGCCAGCAGCGTAGGAGGAGAACTACCCGAGCAGTACTTC. Translation: CASSVGGELPEQYF.